These T cell receptor beta chains were read from a single sample in a study of blood T cell repertoires in COVID-19. Repertoires were generated with immunoSEQ multiplex PCR, while TCRdb's copy carries only in-frame clones and drops some. Among about 350,000 clones listed, about 92% were seen once. The sequencing input was peripheral blood. These receptor sequences come from a woman in her fifties or sixties with COVID-19, enrolled during active disease. CDR3s include the opening cysteine and the closing phenylalanine or tryptophan. D genes are given only for firm matches. Part of the rows lack a size; the others show once, few, many or a class for expanded clones.

-,TRBJ2-3,-,TRBV5-1,TGCGCCAGCAGCCGTCTGGAGGGCTTGGCAGATACGCAGTATTTT,CASSRLEGLADTQYF
-,TRBJ1-1,-,TRBV9,TGTGCCAGCAGCGTAGCTCCCAGGAACACTGAAGCTTTCTTT,CASSVAPRNTEAFF
once,TRBJ2-2,TRBD2,TRBV9,TGTGCCAGCAGCTCCAGAGCGGGGGGCAGGCTGGACACCGGGGAGCTGTTTTTT,CASSSRAGGRLDTGELFF
-,TRBJ1-5,-,TRBV5-4,TGTGCCAGCAGCCCACAGGGCAGAGGTGGTCAGCCCCAGCATTTT,CASSPQGRGGQPQHF
once,TRBJ1-6,TRBD1,TRBV5-4,TGTGCCAGCAGCCCGCCGGGACAGTTTAATTCACCCCTCCACTTT,CASSPPGQFNSPLHF
few,TRBJ2-5,TRBD2,TRBV4-1,TGCGCCAGCAGCCAAGTACCGCGGGGGGGCTACCAAGAGACCCAGTACTTC,CASSQVPRGGYQETQYF
-,TRBJ1-2,TRBD1,TRBV7-9,TGTGCCAGCAGCCCGGGACAGCCTTTAAACTATGGCTACACCTTC,CASSPGQPLNYGYTF
-,TRBJ1-1,-,TRBV20-1,TGCAGTGCTAGTAGAACAGCGGGCACTGAAGCTTTCTTT,CSASRTAGTEAFF
-,TRBJ1-5,-,TRBV19,TGTGCCAGTAGCCCAGAGCGGAGCAATCAGCCCCAGCATTTT,CASSPERSNQPQHF
-,TRBJ1-1,-,TRBV5-6,TGTGCCAGCAGTTCGGAGTTCACTGAAGCTTTCTTT,CASSSEFTEAFF
-,TRBJ2-5,-,TRBV2,TGTGCCAGCAGCCGTTCGTCAGAGACCCAGTACTTC,CASSRSSETQYF
-,TRBJ1-2,TRBD1,TRBV6-1,TGTGCCAGCAGTGAAGGATGGGGACAGGAGGCCTATGGCTACACCTTC,CASSEGWGQEAYGYTF
-,TRBJ2-3,TRBD2,TRBV7-3,TGTGCCAGCAGCTATCGGGGGGGCCTAACAGATACGCAGTATTTT,CASSYRGGLTDTQYF
-,TRBJ1-1,TRBD1,TRBV11-2,TGTGCCAGCAGCTTAGCACAGGGGCGCACTGAAGCTTTCTTT,CASSLAQGRTEAFF
-,TRBJ2-3,TRBD2,TRBV7-6,TGTGCCAGCAGCCATAAGACCGGGACTATATACCGCCCAGATACGCAGTATTTT,CASSHKTGTIYRPDTQYF
-,TRBJ1-6,-,TRBV5-4,TGTGCCAGCAGCTCCGGGACCTATAATTCACCCCTCCACTTT,CASSSGTYNSPLHF
-,TRBJ1-2,-,TRBV10-2,TGCGCCAGCAGTGAGTCCCTGTCCCCTCTAGGGGACTATGGCTACACCTTC,CASSESLSPLGDYGYTF
-,TRBJ1-2,TRBD1,TRBV6-5,TGTGCCAGCAGTTATAGGCAGGACAGGACCTATGGCTACACCTTC,CASSYRQDRTYGYTF
-,TRBJ2-1,-,TRBV28,TGTGCCAGCAGTTTAGCCCCGGGACAACTCTACAATGAGCAGTTCTTC,CASSLAPGQLYNEQFF
-,TRBJ1-2,-,TRBV11-2,TGTGCCAGCAGCTTAGTGGCAGGACTGGTCGGCTACACCTTC,CASSLVAGLVGYTF
-,TRBJ1-2,-,TRBV15,TGTGCCACCAGCAGAGAGCTGGGCTTTGGCTACACCTTC,CATSRELGFGYTF
few,TRBJ1-4,-,TRBV10-1,TGCGCCAGACGGGACAACTCAACTAATGAAAAACTGTTTTTT,CARRDNSTNEKLFF
-,TRBJ1-4,-,TRBV5-1,TGCGCCAGCAGCCTCCTGTCAACTAATGAAAAACTGTTTTTT,CASSLLSTNEKLFF
-,TRBJ1-1,TRBD1,TRBV11-1,TGTGCCAGCAGTAAAGGACAGGGGAACACTGAAGCTTTCTTT,CASSKGQGNTEAFF
-,TRBJ2-3,-,TRBV19,TGTGCCAGTAGGAGGGGGGGCCGGACAGATACGCAGTATTTT,CASRRGGRTDTQYF
-,TRBJ2-7,-,TRBV30,TGTGCCTGGTCTAGAAGGGGCTACGAGCAGTACTTC,CAWSRRGYEQYF
-,TRBJ1-1,TRBD1,TRBV18,TGTGCCAGCTCCCGGGACAGGAAGAACACTGAAGCTTTCTTT,CASSRDRKNTEAFF
-,TRBJ1-5,-,TRBV6-1,TGTGCCAGCAGTGAAGCGAGGGGAGGGCAGCCCCAGCATTTT,CASSEARGGQPQHF
-,TRBJ1-2,TRBD1,TRBV7-2,TGTGCCAGCAGCTTAAAGGGACAGGGCCTTGGCTATGGCTACACCTTC,CASSLKGQGLGYGYTF
once,TRBJ1-2,-,TRBV6-1,TGTGCCAGCAGTGAAGGGCACTTGGGGACTAATAACTATGGCTACACCTTC,CASSEGHLGTNNYGYTF
-,TRBJ1-1,-,TRBV7-9,TGTGCCAGCAGCTTTAGCGGGGGTCGCCCCGGCACTGAAGCTTTCTTT,CASSFSGGRPGTEAFF
once,TRBJ1-5,TRBD1,TRBV9,TGTGCCAGCAGCCCAACGGGACAGAGCAATCAGCCCCAGCATTTT,CASSPTGQSNQPQHF
-,TRBJ1-2,TRBD1,TRBV28,TGTGCCAGCAGTGGGACAGGGCGCTATGGCTACACCTTC,CASSGTGRYGYTF
once,TRBJ2-1,TRBD1,TRBV7-6,TGTGCCAGCAGCTTCGACAGGGCGTTAAGCAATGAGCAGTTCTTC,CASSFDRALSNEQFF
-,TRBJ2-7,TRBD1,TRBV19,TGTGCCAGTAGTAGCAACAGACAGGGTGGTTCCTACGAGCAGTACTTC,CASSSNRQGGSYEQYF
-,TRBJ2-3,TRBD2,TRBV15,TGTGCCACCAGCAGAAGGGCACTAGCGGGGGGGCCGGTTACGCAGTATTTT,CATSRRALAGGPVTQYF
-,TRBJ2-3,-,TRBV15,TGTGCCACCAGCAGAGAAAGCCGGTTCGCAGATACGCAGTATTTT,CATSRESRFADTQYF
-,TRBJ1-2,-,TRBV19,TGTGCCAGTAGTATTATGTTGGGGGCAAACTATGGCTACACCTTC,CASSIMLGANYGYTF
-,TRBJ1-6,TRBD1,TRBV6-6,TGTGCCAGCAGTGGCTCCGGGACAGGGTATTCACCCCTCCACTTT,CASSGSGTGYSPLHF
-,TRBJ2-7,-,TRBV7-9,TGTGCCAGCAGCCCACAGGGACGGCTACCCTACGAGCAGTACTTC,CASSPQGRLPYEQYF
-,TRBJ2-7,TRBD2,TRBV2,TGTGCCAGCAGGGGACGGTTGGCGGGGGGGCCCTACGAGCAGTACTTC,CASRGRLAGGPYEQYF
-,TRBJ2-7,-,TRBV28,TGTGCCAGCAGTTCCCGTAAACAGGGAGCGTCCTACGAGCAGTACTTC,CASSSRKQGASYEQYF
-,TRBJ2-7,-,TRBV7-9,TGTGCCAGCAGCTTAGCGAGGGAGCAGTACTTC,CASSLAREQYF
once,TRBJ2-2,-,TRBV15,TGTGCCACCCCCAGGGGCCCCACCGGGGAGCTGTTTTTT,CATPRGPTGELFF
-,TRBJ1-2,TRBD1,TRBV7-9,TGTGCCAGCAGCACCGGGACAGGGGCTGTTGGCTACACCTTC,CASSTGTGAVGYTF
-,TRBJ2-3,-,TRBV9,TGTGCCAGCAGCCCCTTTGGTGGCGGATTGACAGATACGCAGTATTTT,CASSPFGGGLTDTQYF
-,TRBJ1-2,TRBD1,TRBV7-3,TGTGCCAGCAGCACGGGACAGGGGGCGGATGGCTACACCTTC,CASSTGQGADGYTF
-,TRBJ2-4,TRBD2,TRBV9,TGTGCCAGCAGCGTAGGACAATCTAGCGGGGGGGCCAAAAACATTCAGTACTTC,CASSVGQSSGGAKNIQYF
-,TRBJ1-5,TRBD1,TRBV18,TGTGCCAGCTCCCCCGGCGGGACAGGGAATCAGCCCCAGCATTTT,CASSPGGTGNQPQHF
-,TRBJ2-1,TRBD2,TRBV2,TGTGCCAGCAGTGAGGTGACTAGCCTTCCCAATGAGCAGTTCTTC,CASSEVTSLPNEQFF
-,TRBJ1-2,-,TRBV2,TGTGCCAGCATTAAGCTCTATGGCTACACCTTC,CASIKLYGYTF
-,TRBJ1-1,-,TRBV7-2,TGTGCCAGCAGCTTAGCGTCGGGAATGAACACTGAAGCTTTCTTT,CASSLASGMNTEAFF
-,TRBJ1-5,-,TRBV15,TGTGCCACCAGCAACAGGGCCTTTAATCAGCCCCAGCATTTT,CATSNRAFNQPQHF
-,TRBJ1-2,-,TRBV10-3,TGTGCCATCAGTGAGGAACAGGGAAATGGCTACACCTTC,CAISEEQGNGYTF
once,TRBJ1-1,TRBD1,TRBV14,TGTGCCAGCAGCCGCCAACCACAGGGGGCGGCCACTGAAGCTTTCTTT,CASSRQPQGAATEAFF
few,TRBJ1-1,-,TRBV6-5,TGTGCCAGCAGTTACTCGGTGGGCCTCCTCACTGAAGCTTTCTTT,CASSYSVGLLTEAFF
-,TRBJ2-5,-,TRBV2,TGTGCCGATGCCCTTGGGAGGAACCAAGAGACCCAGTACTTC,CADALGRNQETQYF
once,TRBJ2-7,-,TRBV7-9,TGTGCCAGCAGCTTCTTAACGGGGGACGAGCAGTACTTC,CASSFLTGDEQYF
-,TRBJ1-5,TRBD1,TRBV7-8,TGTGCCAGCAGCTCCCGGGACAGGGGAACCAATCAGCCCCAGCATTTT,CASSSRDRGTNQPQHF